The 3 T cell receptor beta chains in this list originate from one sample, sequenced in a study of PD-L1 blockade in urothelial cancer. Time point reported: pretreatment peripheral blood. The assay was immunoSEQ multiplex PCR, and TCRdb's table has in-frame clones only and misses some. The sample lists about 87,000 clones, more than 70% occurring once. The specimen comprised PBMCs, sampled around atezolizumab (anti-PD-L1) treatment. The receptors here all came from a woman of 80 years or more with urothelial cancer.

The rearrangement joins TRBV11-2 to TRBJ2-1; tentatively, D is TRBD2 (5 bases). There are 15 residues in the CDR3. V was pared by 5 bases and J by 3 bases, with 14 bases between. Germline values: CDR1 SGHAT, CDR2 FQNNGV. The CDR3 here is CASSTSAARYNEQFF. Here the CDR3 DNA reads TGTGCCAGCAGCACCTCAGCGGCACGCTACAATGAGCAGTTCTTC.

V gene TRBV19 combines with J gene TRBJ1-1; 8 nucleotides agree with TRBD1. The V segment lost 2 bases and the J segment 8 bases; nucleotides outside the gene matches: 7. The CDR3 totals 14 residues. Germline CDR1 LNHDA, CDR2 SQIVND (reference sequence). CDR3 DNA sequence: TGTGCCAGTAGTATAAAACATCAGGGGGCGGAAGCTTTCTTT. Encoded protein: CASSIKHQGAEAFF.

V is TRBV10-3 and J is TRBJ2-7; 14 nucleotides line up with TRBD2. Trimming cost V 9 bases and J 4 bases; bases outside gene matches: 2. Germline lookup yields CDR1 ENHRY and CDR2 SYGVKD. The CDR3 contains 13 residues. The CDR3 sequence is CAIGTSGSYEQYF. Written as DNA, the CDR3 is TGTGCCATAGGGACTAGCGGGAGTTACGAGCAGTACTTC.